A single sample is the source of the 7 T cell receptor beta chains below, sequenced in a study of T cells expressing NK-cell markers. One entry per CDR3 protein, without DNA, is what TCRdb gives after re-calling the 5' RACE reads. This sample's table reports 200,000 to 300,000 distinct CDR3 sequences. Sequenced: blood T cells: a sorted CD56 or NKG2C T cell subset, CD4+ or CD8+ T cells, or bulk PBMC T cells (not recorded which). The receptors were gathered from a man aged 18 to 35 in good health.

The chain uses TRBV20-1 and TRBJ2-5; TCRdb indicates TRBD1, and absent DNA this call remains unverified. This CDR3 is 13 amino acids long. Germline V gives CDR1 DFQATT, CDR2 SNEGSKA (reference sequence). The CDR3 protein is CSAPGQDQETQYF.

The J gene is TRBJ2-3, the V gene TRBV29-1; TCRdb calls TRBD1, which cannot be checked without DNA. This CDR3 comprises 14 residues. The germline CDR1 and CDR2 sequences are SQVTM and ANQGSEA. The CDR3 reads CSAFFVGGTDTQYF.

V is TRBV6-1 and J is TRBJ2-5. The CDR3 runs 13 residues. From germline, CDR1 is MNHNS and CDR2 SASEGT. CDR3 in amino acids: CASNRRDQETQYF.

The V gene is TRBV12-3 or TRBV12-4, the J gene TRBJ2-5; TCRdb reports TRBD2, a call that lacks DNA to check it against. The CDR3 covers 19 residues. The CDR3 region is CASSFPSGSYSGAQETQYF.

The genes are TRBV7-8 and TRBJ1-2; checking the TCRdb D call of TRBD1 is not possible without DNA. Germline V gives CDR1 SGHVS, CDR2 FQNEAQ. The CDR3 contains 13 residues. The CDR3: CASSVDRGQGYTF.

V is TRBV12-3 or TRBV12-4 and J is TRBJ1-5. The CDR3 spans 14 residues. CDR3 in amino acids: CASSIQRGGQPQHF.

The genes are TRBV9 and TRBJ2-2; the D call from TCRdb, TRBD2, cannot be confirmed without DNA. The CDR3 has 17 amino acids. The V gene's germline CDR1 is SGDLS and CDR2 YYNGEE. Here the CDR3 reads CASSTSGGQGFTGELFF.